What follows are 15 T cell receptor beta chains derived from one specimen sequenced in a study of T cell responses to AZD1222 COVID-19 vaccine. Some clones are missing from TCRdb's copy, which holds only in-frame ones; the method was immunoSEQ multiplex PCR. The sample holds around 60,000 clones; around 81% are singletons and the top ten take around 28%. Material: peripheral blood, obtained 28 days after the second AZD1222 dose. These receptors were collected from an adult who received the AZD1222 COVID-19 vaccine.

The rearrangement joins TRBV19 to TRBJ2-1; tentatively, D is TRBD2 (6 bases). CDR1 is LNHDA, CDR2 SQIVND, per germline (reference sequence). The CDR3 runs 13 residues. Trimming removed 5 bases at V and 7 bases at J, with 12 bases between. Written as DNA, the CDR3 is TGTGCCAGTAGTGCGGGACCTCTTAATGAGCAGTTCTTC. Amino acids: CASSAGPLNEQFF.

This rearrangement joins TRBV6-6 to TRBJ1-6; D uncertain. V lost 5 bases, J lost 8 bases, and 10 bases lay in between. The CDR3 totals 13 residues. Germline V gene sequence: CDR1 MNHNY, CDR2 SVGAGI (reference sequence). The CDR3 DNA reads TGTGCCAGCAGTGGGTTCCAGGATTCACCCCTCCACTTT. It translates to CASSGFQDSPLHF.

The rearrangement links TRBV28 to TRBJ1-2; 9 positions match TRBD1. CDR1 is MDHEN, CDR2 SYDVKM, per germline. The CDR3 contains 15 residues. Trimming at V came to 1 base and at J to 3 bases, leaving 3 bases not matched to a gene. CDR3 sequence reads: CASSLSGQGYYGYTF. CDR3 DNA sequence: TGTGCCAGCAGTTTATCAGGACAGGGGTACTATGGCTACACCTTC.

The rearrangement links TRBV2 to TRBJ1-2, with 8 positions matching TRBD1. Germline CDR1 SNHLY, CDR2 FYNNEI. The CDR3 loop spans 15 amino acids. J was trimmed by 6 bases and V by 7 bases; bases with no gene match: 13. The CDR3 reads CASTINGQGLNGYTF. The CDR3 coding sequence is TGTGCCAGCACCATCAACGGACAGGGTTTAAATGGCTACACCTTC.

CDR3 sequence: CASSYTVLGSYNEQFF. DNA for the CDR3: TGTGCCAGCAGTTACACCGTCTTGGGTAGCTACAATGAGCAGTTCTTC. The chain is built from TRBV6-2 or TRBV6-3 and TRBJ2-1; D is unclear. This CDR3 spans 16 amino acids. CDR1 is MNHEY, CDR2 SVGEGT, per germline. V was pared by 2 bases and J by 3 bases, with 14 bases between.

This clone was seen once. The gene calls are TRBV14 and TRBJ2-6; D not resolved. With 4 bases removed from V and 9 bases from J, the gap between germline ends came to 10 bases. Germline assignment: CDR1 SGHDN and CDR2 FVKESK. The CDR3 sequence is 13 residues long. CDR3 DNA sequence: TGTGCCAGCAGCCTGGGCCTAGGCAACGTCCTGACTTTC. Translation: CASSLGLGNVLTF.

V usage is TRBV6-5 and J usage is TRBJ2-1; 8 bases match TRBD2. CDR3 length: 16 amino acids. Germline V gene sequence: CDR1 MNHEY, CDR2 SVGAGI. The J segment lost 7 bases and the V segment lost 4 bases, leaving 12 bases of the junction unmatched. For the CDR3, the DNA is TGTGCCAGCAGTTTACCCGGGGCTAGCGGGTATAATGAGCAGTTCTTC. Translation gives CASSLPGASGYNEQFF.

The chain combines TRBV18 with TRBJ2-6; D is unresolved. Trimming pared 0 bases from V and 0 bases from J, leaving 6 bases between. The CDR3 is made up of 16 amino acids. Germline CDR1 reads KGHSH; CDR2 reads LQKENI. This chain's CDR3 is CASSPPGVSGANVLTF. CDR3 nucleotides: TGTGCCAGCTCACCACCTGGGGTCTCTGGGGCCAACGTCCTGACTTTC.

This clone was counted between two and nine times. The chain employs TRBV6-5 and TRBJ1-5, with a possible D match to TRBD1 (5 bases). V was pared by 4 bases and J by 4 bases, with 14 bases between. Germline assignment: CDR1 MNHEY and CDR2 SVGAGI. CDR3 length equals 15 residues. The CDR3 DNA reads TGTGCCAGCAGTTCCCGGCAGGGCCTTAATCAGCCCCAGCATTTT. This encodes CASSSRQGLNQPQHF.

This clone was observed once. The CDR3 region is CATRGQPEAFF. The CDR3 DNA reads TGTGCCACCAGAGGACAGCCTGAAGCTTTCTTT. The chain recombines TRBV28 with TRBJ1-1, with D maybe TRBD1 (6 bases). The ends were cut back, 10 bases at V and 6 bases at J, with 12 bases in the middle. The CDR3 spans 11 residues. CDR1 and CDR2 (germline): MDHEN, SYDVKM. The whole variable domain, filled in from reference TRBV28 and TRBJ1-1, reads DVKVTQSSRYLVKRTGEKVFLECVQDMDHENMFWYRQDPGLGLRLIYFSYDVKMKEKGDIPEGYSVSREKKERFSLILESASTNQTSMYLCATRGQPEAFFGQGTRLTVV.

This chain uses TRBV4-3 with TRBJ2-1; D possibly matches TRBD1 or TRBD2 (5 bases each). Trimming cost V 1 base and J 6 bases, with 10 bases left between them. From germline, CDR1 is LGHNA and CDR2 YSLEER. The CDR3 sequence is 14 residues long. The CDR3 protein is CASSQVGGGNEQFF. Here the CDR3 DNA reads TGCGCCAGCAGCCAAGTAGGTGGGGGCAATGAGCAGTTCTTC.

The J gene is TRBJ1-2, the V gene TRBV7-2, with 7 bases matching TRBD1. The CDR3 contains 14 residues. Losses at the gene ends were 5 bases for V and 0 bases for J; bases not matched to a gene: 3. CDR1 SGHTA and CDR2 FQGNSA come from the germline V gene. This CDR3 is CASSPDRTNYGYTF. The CDR3 DNA follows: TGTGCCAGCAGCCCGGACAGGACTAACTATGGCTACACCTTC.

As to this clone: In the same sample, other DNA sequences code for this CDR3. The V and J genes are TRBV19 and TRBJ2-7, with 9 bases identical to TRBD1. Unmatched junction bases numbered 5, after V lost 4 bases and J lost 4 bases. Germline V CDR1 and CDR2: LNHDA, SQIVND (reference sequence). The CDR3 loop spans 14 amino acids. The CDR3: CASSTGTGSYEQYF. The CDR3 region has the DNA TGTGCCAGTAGTACCGGGACAGGGTCGTACGAGCAGTACTTC. Using reference TRBV19 and TRBJ2-7 for the parts outside the CDR3, the full variable domain is DGGITQSPKYLFRKEGQNVTLSCEQNLNHDAMYWYRQDPGQGLRLIYYSQIVNDFQKGDIAEGYSVSREKKESFPLTVTSAQKNPTAFYLCASSTGTGSYEQYFGPGTRLTVT.

On this clone itself: At one of its ends the junction is not consistent with the germline gene, which may arise from a read error. This rearrangement joins TRBV5-6 to TRBJ2-1, with a possible D match to TRBD2 (7 bases). This CDR3 has 16 amino acids. From germline, CDR1 is SGHDT and CDR2 YYEEEE. CDR3 protein: CPSRLGGGQGGNEQFF. CDR3 coding DNA: TGTCCCAGCAGGTTGGGAGGGGGGCAGGGTGGCAATGAGCAGTTCTTC.

The rearrangement joins TRBV5-4 to TRBJ1-1, with D maybe TRBD1 (5 bases). Trimming took off 0 bases at V and 2 bases at J, with 11 bases between the two ends. This CDR3 spans 15 amino acids. The germline V gene encodes CDR1 SGHNT and CDR2 YYREEE (reference sequence). The CDR3 sequence is CASSLGQGGNTEAFF. As DNA, the CDR3 is TGTGCCAGCAGCTTGGGGCAGGGTGGTAACACTGAAGCTTTCTTT.